These T cell receptor beta chains were read from a single sample in a study of shared clonotypes between healthy human individuals. Sequencing was performed with immunoSEQ multiplex PCR; in TCRdb, only in-frame clones are kept and a portion is missing. The sample holds nearly 2 million clones, roughly 94% seen once. The source material was naive CD8+ T cells sorted from blood. Every receptor here comes from a man aged 18 to 35 in good health. The CDR3 runs from the conserved cysteine through the conserved F or W. Fields, in order: J gene, D gene, clone size, V gene, CDR3 DNA, CDR3 protein. D genes are given only for firm matches. Expanded clones get a size class; other rows say once, few or many, or leave the size out.

>TRBJ1-3|.|.|TRBV29-1
TGCAGCGTTATACAGGCCCCTGGAAACACCATATATTTT
CSVIQAPGNTIYF
>TRBJ2-1|.|.|TRBV11-2
TGTGCCAGCAGCCCTCCGTCCTATGAGCAGTTCTTC
CASSPPSYEQFF
>TRBJ1-1|.|.|TRBV6-6
TGTGCCAGCAGTTACTCGAGGGGGGCAGGCAACACTGAAGCTTTCTTT
CASSYSRGAGNTEAFF
>TRBJ2-1|TRBD2|.|TRBV6-5
TGTGCCAGCAGTGAAACTAGCGTTGAGCAGTTCTTC
CASSETSVEQFF
>TRBJ1-2|TRBD1|once|TRBV28
TGTGCCAGCAGATCAGGGACAGGGGCCGTACCGTTCTATGGCTACACCTTC
CASRSGTGAVPFYGYTF
>TRBJ2-1|.|.|TRBV5-5
TGTGCCAGCAGCTTGGACGGGGGAGCCTACAATGAGCAGTTCTTC
CASSLDGGAYNEQFF
>TRBJ1-1|TRBD1|.|TRBV2
TGTGCCAGCAGGGTCGGGACAGGGGATGCTTTCTTT
CASRVGTGDAFF
>TRBJ1-1|TRBD1|.|TRBV5-6
TGTGCCAGCATAGAGGGACAGGGGCTAGAAGCTTTCTTT
CASIEGQGLEAFF
>TRBJ2-1|TRBD2|.|TRBV27
TGTGCCAGCAGTTTATACAGCGGGAGCTCCTACAATGAGCAGTTCTTC
CASSLYSGSSYNEQFF
>TRBJ1-5|.|once|TRBV6-4
TGTGCCAGCAGGGATAGGACTAGGGAGAGGAGTGGAAGCAATCAGCCCCAGCATTTT
CASRDRTRERSGSNQPQHF
>TRBJ1-1|.|.|TRBV9
TGTGCCAGCAGCGTACCCGGCTCTGAAGCTTTCTTT
CASSVPGSEAFF
>TRBJ2-5|TRBD2|.|TRBV28
TGTGCCAGCAGTTTCAGCGGGGGCCCTGAGGAGACCCAGTACTTC
CASSFSGGPEETQYF
>TRBJ2-3|TRBD2|.|TRBV10-2
TGCGCCATTCTAGCGGGAGACACAGATACGCAGTATTTT
CAILAGDTDTQYF
>TRBJ2-3|.|.|TRBV4-3
TGCGCCAGCAGCCAAGAACTGGCAGCTCCTCCTGGAGATACGCAGTATTTT
CASSQELAAPPGDTQYF
>TRBJ2-7|.|.|TRBV4-3
TGCGCCAGCAGCCAAGAATTCCAATCGGGGGTAGTCTACGAGCAGTACTTC
CASSQEFQSGVVYEQYF
>TRBJ2-6|.|.|TRBV21-1
TGTGCCAGCGTGCCGGGACAGGGCTCTGGGGCCAACGTCCTGACTTTC
CASVPGQGSGANVLTF
>TRBJ2-1|TRBD2|.|TRBV6-5
TGTGCCAGCAGTACAGGACTAGCGGGAGGCAATGAGCAGTTCTTC
CASSTGLAGGNEQFF
>TRBJ2-7|.|.|TRBV6-5
TGTGCCAGCTGGGCCGGGCAGGGCACCTACGAGCAGTACTTC
CASWAGQGTYEQYF